Sequencing of this TCR beta chain was carried out in a study of blood T cells in healthy people across ages. Broader study findings: Naive T cell percentage showed a strong correlation with TCR beta diversity. Total diversity from one million sequenced T cells was likely underestimated.

Notes on this clonotype: No antigen is known for it.

PCR was performed a second time for 7 to 11 cycles using a sample-barcoded 5' primer and a J-beta primer mix. TCRdb reanalysed the 5' RACE reads using MiXCR and keeps one entry per CDR3 protein. The top ten clones hold 28% of a sample with about 900,000 distinct CDR3 sequences, around 68% of them seen once. Investigators took around 10 milliliters of peripheral blood from every donor. Isolation per sample recovered at least 7 million PBMCs. This CDR3 has 15 residues. Germline CDR1 LGHNA, CDR2 YSLEER. V lost 2 bases and J lost 9; bases outside the gene matches: 7. The material sequenced was blood. The sequence was collected from a man aged 25-40 years in good health. The J gene is TRBJ2-1, the V gene TRBV4-3; 10 bases align to TRBD2. This CDR3 reads CASSQMSGGAFEQFF. The CDR3, as DNA: TGCGCCAGCAGCCAAATGAGCGGGGGGGCCTTTGAGCAGTTCTTC.